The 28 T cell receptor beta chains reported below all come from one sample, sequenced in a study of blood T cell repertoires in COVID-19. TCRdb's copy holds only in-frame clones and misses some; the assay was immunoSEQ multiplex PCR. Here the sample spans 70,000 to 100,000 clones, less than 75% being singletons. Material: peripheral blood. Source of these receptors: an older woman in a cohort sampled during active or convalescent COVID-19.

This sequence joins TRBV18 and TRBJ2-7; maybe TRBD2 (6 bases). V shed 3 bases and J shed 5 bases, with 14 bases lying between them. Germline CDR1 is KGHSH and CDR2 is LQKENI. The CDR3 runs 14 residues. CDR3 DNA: TGTGCCAGCTCACCGGGACTTAACTCTCACGAGCAGTACTTC. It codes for CASSPGLNSHEQYF.

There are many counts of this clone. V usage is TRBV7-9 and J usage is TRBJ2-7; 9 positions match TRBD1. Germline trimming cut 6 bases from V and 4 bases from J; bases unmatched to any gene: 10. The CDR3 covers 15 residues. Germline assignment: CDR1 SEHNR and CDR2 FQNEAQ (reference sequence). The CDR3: CASSSGGQGMYEQYF. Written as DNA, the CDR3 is TGTGCCAGCAGTTCTGGGGGACAGGGAATGTACGAGCAGTACTTC.

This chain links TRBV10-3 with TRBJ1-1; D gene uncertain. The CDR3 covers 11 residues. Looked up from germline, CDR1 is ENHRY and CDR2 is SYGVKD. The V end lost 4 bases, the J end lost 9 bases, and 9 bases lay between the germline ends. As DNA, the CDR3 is TGTGCCATCAGTGCAGGCACAAAAGCTTTCTTT. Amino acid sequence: CAISAGTKAFF.

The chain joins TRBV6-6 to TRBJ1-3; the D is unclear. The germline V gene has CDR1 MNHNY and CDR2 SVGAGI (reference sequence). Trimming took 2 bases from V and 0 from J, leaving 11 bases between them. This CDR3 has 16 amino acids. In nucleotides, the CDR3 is TGTGCCAGCAGTTACCTACTCCAAAGCTCTGGAAACACCATATATTTT. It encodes CASSYLLQSSGNTIYF.

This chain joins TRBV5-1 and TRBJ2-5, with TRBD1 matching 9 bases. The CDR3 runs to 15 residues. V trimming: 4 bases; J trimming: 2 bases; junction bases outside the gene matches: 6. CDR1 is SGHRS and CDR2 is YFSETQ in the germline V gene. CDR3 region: CASSKGTGPQETQYF. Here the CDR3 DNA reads TGCGCCAGCAGCAAAGGGACAGGGCCTCAAGAGACCCAGTACTTC.

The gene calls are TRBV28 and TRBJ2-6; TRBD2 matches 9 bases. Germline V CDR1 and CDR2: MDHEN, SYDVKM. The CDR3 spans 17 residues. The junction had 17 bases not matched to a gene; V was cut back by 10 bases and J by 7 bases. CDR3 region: CATKGAGGPGGANVLTF. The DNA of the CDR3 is TGTGCCACCAAGGGAGCGGGGGGACCGGGGGGAGCCAACGTCCTGACTTTC.

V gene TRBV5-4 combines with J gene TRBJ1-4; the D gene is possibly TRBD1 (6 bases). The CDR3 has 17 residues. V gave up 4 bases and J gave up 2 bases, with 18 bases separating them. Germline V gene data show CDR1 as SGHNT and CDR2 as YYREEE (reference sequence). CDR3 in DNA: TGTGCCAGCAGCCATTCCGGGACACAGATTACTAATGAAAAACTGTTTTTT. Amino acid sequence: CASSHSGTQITNEKLFF. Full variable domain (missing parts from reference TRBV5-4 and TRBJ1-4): ETGVTQSPTHLIKTRGQQVTLRCSSQSGHNTVSWYQQALGQGPQFIFQYYREEENGRGNFPPRFSGLQFPNYSSELNVNALELDDSALYLCASSHSGTQITNEKLFFGSGTQLSVL.

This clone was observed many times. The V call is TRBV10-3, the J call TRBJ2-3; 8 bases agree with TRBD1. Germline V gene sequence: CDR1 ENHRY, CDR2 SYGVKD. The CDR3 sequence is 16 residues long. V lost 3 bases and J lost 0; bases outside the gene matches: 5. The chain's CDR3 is CAISEGDRISTDTQYF. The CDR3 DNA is TGTGCCATCAGTGAAGGGGACAGGATTAGCACAGATACGCAGTATTTT.

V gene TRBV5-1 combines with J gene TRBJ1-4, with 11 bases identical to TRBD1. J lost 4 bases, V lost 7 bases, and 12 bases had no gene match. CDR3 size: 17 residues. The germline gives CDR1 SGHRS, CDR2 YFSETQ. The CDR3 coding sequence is TGCGCCAGCGCGAGGACAGGGGGCGTTCAAGTTAATGAAAAACTGTTTTTT. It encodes CASARTGGVQVNEKLFF.

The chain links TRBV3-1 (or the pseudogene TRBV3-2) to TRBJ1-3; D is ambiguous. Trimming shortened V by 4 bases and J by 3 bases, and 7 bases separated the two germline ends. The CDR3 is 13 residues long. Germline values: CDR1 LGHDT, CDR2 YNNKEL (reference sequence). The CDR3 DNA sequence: TGTGCCAGCAGCCGCGTTGATGGAAACACCATATATTTT. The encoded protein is CASSRVDGNTIYF.

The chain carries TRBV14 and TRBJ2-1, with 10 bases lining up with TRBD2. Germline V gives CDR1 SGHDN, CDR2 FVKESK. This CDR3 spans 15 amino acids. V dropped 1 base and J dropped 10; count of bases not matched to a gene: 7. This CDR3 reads CASSQGSGGLEEQFF. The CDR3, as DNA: TGTGCCAGCAGCCAAGGTAGCGGGGGGCTAGAAGAGCAGTTCTTC.

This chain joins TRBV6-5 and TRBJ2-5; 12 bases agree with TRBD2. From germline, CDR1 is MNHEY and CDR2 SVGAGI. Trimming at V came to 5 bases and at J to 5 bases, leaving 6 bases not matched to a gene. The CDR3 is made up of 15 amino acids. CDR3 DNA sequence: TGTGCCAGCAGTCGGACTAGCGGGGACTGGGAGACCCAGTACTTC. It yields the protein CASSRTSGDWETQYF.

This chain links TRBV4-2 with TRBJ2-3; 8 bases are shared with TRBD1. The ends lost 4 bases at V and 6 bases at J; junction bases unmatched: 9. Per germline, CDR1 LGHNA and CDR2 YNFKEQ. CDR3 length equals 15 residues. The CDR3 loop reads CASSLKWQGADTQYF. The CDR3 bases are TGTGCCAGCAGCCTAAAGTGGCAGGGGGCCGATACGCAGTATTTT.

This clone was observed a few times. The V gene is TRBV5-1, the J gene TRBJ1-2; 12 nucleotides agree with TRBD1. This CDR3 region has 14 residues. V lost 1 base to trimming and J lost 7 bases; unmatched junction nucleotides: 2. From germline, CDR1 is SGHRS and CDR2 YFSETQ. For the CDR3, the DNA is TGCGCCAGCAGCTTGCGGGACAGGGGGCTTGGCTACACCTTC. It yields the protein CASSLRDRGLGYTF.

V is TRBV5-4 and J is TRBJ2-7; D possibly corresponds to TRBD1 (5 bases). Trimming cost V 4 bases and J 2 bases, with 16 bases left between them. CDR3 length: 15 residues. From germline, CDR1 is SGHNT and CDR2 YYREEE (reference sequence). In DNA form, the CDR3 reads TGTGCCAGCAGCACCCAACGGACAAGTACCTACGAGCAGTACTTC. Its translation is CASSTQRTSTYEQYF.

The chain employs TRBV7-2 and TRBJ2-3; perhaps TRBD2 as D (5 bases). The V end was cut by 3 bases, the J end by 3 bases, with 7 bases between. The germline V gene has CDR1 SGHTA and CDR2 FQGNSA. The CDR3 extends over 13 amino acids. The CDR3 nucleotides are TGTGCCAGCAGCTTCAGAGGGACAGATACGCAGTATTTT. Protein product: CASSFRGTDTQYF.

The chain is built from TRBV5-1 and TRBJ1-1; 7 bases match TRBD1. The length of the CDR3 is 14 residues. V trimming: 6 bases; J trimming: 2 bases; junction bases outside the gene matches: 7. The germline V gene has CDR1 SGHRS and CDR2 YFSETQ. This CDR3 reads CASKSGTANTEAFF. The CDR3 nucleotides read TGCGCCAGCAAGTCCGGGACAGCAAACACTGAAGCTTTCTTT.

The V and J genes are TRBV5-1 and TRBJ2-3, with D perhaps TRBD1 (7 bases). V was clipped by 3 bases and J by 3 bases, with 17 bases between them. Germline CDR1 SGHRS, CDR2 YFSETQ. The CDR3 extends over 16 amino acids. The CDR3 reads CASSSAGQQRTDTQYF. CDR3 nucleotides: TGCGCCAGCAGCTCGGCGGGACAGCAACGAACAGATACGCAGTATTTT. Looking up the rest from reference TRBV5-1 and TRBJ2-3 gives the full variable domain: KAGVTQTPRYLIKTRGQQVTLSCSPISGHRSVSWYQQTPGQGLQFLFEYFSETQRNKGNFPGRFSGRQFSNSRSEMNVSTLELGDSALYLCASSSAGQQRTDTQYFGPGTRLTVL.

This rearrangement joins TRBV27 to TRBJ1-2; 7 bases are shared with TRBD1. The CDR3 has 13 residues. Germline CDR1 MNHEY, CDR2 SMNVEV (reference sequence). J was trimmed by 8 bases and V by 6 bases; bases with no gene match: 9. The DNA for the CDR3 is TGTGCCAGCAGCTATGACAGGGCGGAAGGCTACACCTTC. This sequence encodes CASSYDRAEGYTF.

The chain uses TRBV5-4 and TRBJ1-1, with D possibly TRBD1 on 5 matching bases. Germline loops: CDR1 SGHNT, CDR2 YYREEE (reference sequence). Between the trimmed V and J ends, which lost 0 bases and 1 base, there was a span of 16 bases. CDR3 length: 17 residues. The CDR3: CASSLAQGQGGNTEAFF. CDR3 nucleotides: TGTGCCAGCAGCTTGGCGCAGGGTCAGGGCGGGAACACTGAAGCTTTCTTT.

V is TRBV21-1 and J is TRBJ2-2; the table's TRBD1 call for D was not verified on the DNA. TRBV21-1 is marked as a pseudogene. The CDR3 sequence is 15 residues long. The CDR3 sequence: CASRSPGSDTGELFF. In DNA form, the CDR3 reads TGTGCCAGCAGGTCGCCAGGGTCGGACACCGGGGAGCTGTTTTTT.

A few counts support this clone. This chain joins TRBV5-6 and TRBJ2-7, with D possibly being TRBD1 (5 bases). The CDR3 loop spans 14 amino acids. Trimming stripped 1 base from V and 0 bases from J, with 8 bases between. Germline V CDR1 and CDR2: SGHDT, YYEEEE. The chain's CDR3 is CASSLRQPSYEQYF. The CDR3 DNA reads TGTGCCAGCAGCTTGCGACAGCCCTCCTACGAGCAGTACTTC. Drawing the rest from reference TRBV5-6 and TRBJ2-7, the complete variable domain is DAGVTQSPTHLIKTRGQQVTLRCSPKSGHDTVSWYQQALGQGPQFIFQYYEEEERQRGNFPDRFSGHQFPNYSSELNVNALLLGDSALYLCASSLRQPSYEQYFGPGTRLTVT.

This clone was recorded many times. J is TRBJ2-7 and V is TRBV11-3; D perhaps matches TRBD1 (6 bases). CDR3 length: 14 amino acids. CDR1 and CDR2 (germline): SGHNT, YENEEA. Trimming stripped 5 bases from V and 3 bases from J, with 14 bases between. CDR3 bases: TGTGCCAGCAGCGCATCAGGGGATAGCTACGAGCAGTACTTC. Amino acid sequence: CASSASGDSYEQYF.

CDR3 amino acids: CASSGDYTDTQYF. The CDR3 DNA reads as TGTGCCAGCAGTGGGGACTACACAGATACGCAGTATTTT. This rearrangement joins TRBV2 to TRBJ2-3; 7 nucleotides align to TRBD2. This CDR3 is 13 amino acids long. Trimming cost V 4 bases and J 2 bases; bases outside gene matches: 0. From germline, CDR1 is SNHLY and CDR2 FYNNEI. Full variable domain (outside the CDR3, taken from reference TRBV2 and TRBJ2-3): EPEVTQTPSHQVTQMGQEVILRCVPISNHLYFYWYRQILGQKVEFLVSFYNNEISEKSEIFDDQFSVERPDGSNFTLKIRSTKLEDSAMYFCASSGDYTDTQYFGPGTRLTVL.

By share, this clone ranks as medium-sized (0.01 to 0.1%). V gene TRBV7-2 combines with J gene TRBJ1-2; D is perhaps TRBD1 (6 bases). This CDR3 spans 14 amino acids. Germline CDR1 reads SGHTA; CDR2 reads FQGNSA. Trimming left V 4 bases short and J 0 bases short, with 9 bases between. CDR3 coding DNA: TGTGCCAGCAGCTCGGACAGAACTAACTATGGCTACACCTTC. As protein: CASSSDRTNYGYTF.

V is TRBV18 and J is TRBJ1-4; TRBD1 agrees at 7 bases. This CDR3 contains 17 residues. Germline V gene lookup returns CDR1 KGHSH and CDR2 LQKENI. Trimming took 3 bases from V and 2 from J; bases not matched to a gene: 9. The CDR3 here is CASSPQAAGGTNEKLFF. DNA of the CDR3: TGTGCCAGCTCACCGCAAGCTGCAGGGGGTACTAATGAAAAACTGTTTTTT.

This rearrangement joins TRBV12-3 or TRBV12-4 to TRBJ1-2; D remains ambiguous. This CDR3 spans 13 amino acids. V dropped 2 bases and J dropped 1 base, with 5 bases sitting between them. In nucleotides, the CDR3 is TGTGCCAGCAGTTTAAGAGATAACTATGGCTACACCTTC. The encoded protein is CASSLRDNYGYTF.

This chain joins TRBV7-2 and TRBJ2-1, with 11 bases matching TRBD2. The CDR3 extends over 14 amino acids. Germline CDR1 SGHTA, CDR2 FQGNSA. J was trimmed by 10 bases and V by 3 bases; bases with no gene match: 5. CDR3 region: CASSFSGGAREQFF. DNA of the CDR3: TGTGCCAGCAGCTTTAGCGGGGGGGCACGAGAGCAGTTCTTC.